The clone carrying this T cell receptor beta chain showed up just a few times. Authors' processing steps: The authors estimated nucleated cell counts from reference gene primer amplification. Sequenced by immunoSEQ multiplex PCR; TCRdb stores in-frame clones only, minus some. For V, J and clone size, that table is used; D and trimming come from the DNA. The sample carries some 220,000 clones, just under 85% recorded once. With V trimmed by 1 base and J by 1 base, 2 bases remained unmatched. The CDR3 has 15 amino acids. Germline CDR1 is SGHRS and CDR2 is YFSETQ. These data come from a study of blood T cell repertoires in COVID-19. Study as a whole: The study drew acute and convalescent COVID-19 samples from the United States, Italy and Spain. T cells, B-cell-depleted T cells, or PBMCs provided the cDNA or gDNA that served as material.

This chain connects TRBV5-1 to TRBJ2-7; 10 nucleotides match TRBD1. The TCR comes from a woman aged 55 to 70 with active or convalescent COVID-19. Sample: peripheral blood. The CDR3 bases are TGCGCCAGCAGCTTGAGGGACAGGGGTTCCTACGAGCAGTACTTC. As protein: CASSLRDRGSYEQYF.